A single sample is the source of the 21 T cell receptor beta chains below, sequenced in a study of early T cells in non-severe SARS-CoV-2 infection. TCRdb re-called the 5' RACE reads through MiXCR, storing one row per CDR3 protein. This sample yields about 110,000 distinct CDR3 sequences, of which roughly 12% are seen a single time; about 4% belongs to the top ten. This specimen was whole blood, taken at baseline. The receptors here all came from an adult who was a healthcare worker with PCR-confirmed SARS-CoV-2 infection or an uninfected control (not recorded which).

This clonotype occurred a few times. The chain couples TRBV12-3 or TRBV12-4 to TRBJ2-2; 7 bases fit TRBD1. V was clipped by 0 bases and J by 2 bases; unmatched bases: 6. The CDR3 consists of 17 residues. Written as DNA, the CDR3 is TGTGCCAGCAGTTTAGCCCGAACAGGGGTTAACACCGGGGAGCTGTTTTTT. This encodes CASSLARTGVNTGELFF.

The chain is built from TRBV28 and TRBJ2-1; the match to TRBD2 covers 12 bases. V lost 7 bases to trimming and J lost 0 bases; unmatched junction nucleotides: 7. CDR1 and CDR2 from the germline V gene are MDHEN and SYDVKM. This CDR3 has 17 amino acids. The CDR3 here is CASNPPTSGSSYNEQFF. For the CDR3, the DNA is TGTGCCAGCAATCCTCCGACTAGCGGGAGCTCCTACAATGAGCAGTTCTTC.

This clonotype has only a few counts. The rearrangement joins TRBV10-3 to TRBJ1-1; TRBD1 is a possible D gene (6 bases). Trimming stripped 2 bases from V and 2 bases from J, with 12 bases between. Germline V CDR1 and CDR2: ENHRY, SYGVKD. This CDR3 has 15 residues. Here the CDR3 DNA reads TGTGCCATCAGTGAGGCCCGGGGGCGCAACACTGAAGCTTTCTTT. It codes for CAISEARGRNTEAFF.

The V and J genes are TRBV5-1 and TRBJ2-7; TRBD2 aligns across 13 bases. V was pared by 3 bases and J by 7 bases, with 7 bases of the junction left unmatched. This CDR3 is 15 amino acids long. Germline assignment: CDR1 SGHRS and CDR2 YFSETQ. The CDR3 DNA sequence: TGCGCCAGCAGCTCAACGGGACTAGCGGGACCGGAGCAGTACTTC. Its protein product is CASSSTGLAGPEQYF. The variable domain in full, with the rest retrieved from reference TRBV5-1 and TRBJ2-7, is KAGVTQTPRYLIKTRGQQVTLSCSPISGHRSVSWYQQTPGQGLQFLFEYFSETQRNKGNFPGRFSGRQFSNSRSEMNVSTLELGDSALYLCASSSTGLAGPEQYFGPGTRLTVT.

The rearrangement links TRBV20-1 to TRBJ2-3; 12 bases line up with TRBD2. V lost 6 bases to trimming and J lost 4 bases; unmatched junction nucleotides: 5. This CDR3 comprises 14 residues. Looked up from germline, CDR1 is DFQATT and CDR2 is SNEGSKA (reference sequence). Here the CDR3 reads CSARLAGVPDTQYF. The CDR3 DNA reads TGCAGTGCCCGACTAGCGGGAGTCCCAGATACGCAGTATTTT.

This clonotype has just a few counts. The chain carries TRBV11-3 and TRBJ2-1; tentatively, D is TRBD1 or TRBD2 (5 bases each). The CDR3 runs 14 residues. Germline CDR1 reads SGHNT; CDR2 reads YENEEA. Trimming took off 4 bases at V and 7 bases at J, with 14 bases between the two ends. CDR3 bases: TGTGCCAGCAGCTCCCCCGGGACCTCAAATGAGCAGTTCTTC. Amino acids: CASSSPGTSNEQFF.

V usage is TRBV12-3 or TRBV12-4 and J usage is TRBJ1-6; a possible D gene is TRBD1 (5 bases). This CDR3 has 14 residues. Trimming removed 3 bases from V and 7 bases from J, with 10 bases in between. The CDR3 coding sequence is TGTGCCAGCAGTTTCGGGGCCCTAAATTCACCCCTCCACTTT. Translated, it gives CASSFGALNSPLHF.

Points on this clonotype: This sequence may be a read error, since a much larger clone differs from it by one base. This rearrangement joins TRBV19 to TRBJ2-7; 12 bases match TRBD2. The CDR3 is 17 residues long. Germline-derived CDR1 and CDR2 are LNHDA and SQIVND (reference sequence). In DNA, the CDR3 is TGTGCCAATAGTATCCGTCGGACTAGCGGGGAGATCTACGAGCAGTACTTC. Translation gives CANSIRRTSGEIYEQYF.

This clonotype was detected only a few times. The chain employs TRBV3-1 and TRBJ2-7; 10 nucleotides align to TRBD2. Per the germline V gene, CDR1 is LGHDT and CDR2 is YNNKEL (reference sequence). The CDR3 totals 15 residues. V dropped 4 bases and J dropped 7; count of bases not matched to a gene: 10. CDR3 DNA: TGTGCCAGCAGCCCCAGACTAGCGGGCCCATGGGAGCAGTACTTC. Protein product: CASSPRLAGPWEQYF.

The table lists this clonotype with a few counts. The V and J genes are TRBV2 and TRBJ2-7, with a weak D call TRBD2 (7 bases). The CDR3 extends over 13 amino acids. Germline-derived CDR1 and CDR2 are SNHLY and FYNNEI. The germline V and J ends were trimmed by 6 bases and 0 bases, with 9 bases remaining between them. For the CDR3, the DNA is TGTGCCAGCAGCGGGGGGCCCTCCTACGAGCAGTACTTC. Translation gives CASSGGPSYEQYF.

This clonotype was seen a few times. The chain couples TRBV3-1 to TRBJ2-6; D uncertain. The CDR3 is 15 residues long. Trimming removed 1 base from V and 4 bases from J, with 8 bases in between. Germline V gives CDR1 LGHDT, CDR2 YNNKEL (reference sequence). In DNA form, the CDR3 reads TGTGCCAGCAGCCAAGGGCGGTCCGGGGCCAACGTCCTGACTTTC. This gives the protein CASSQGRSGANVLTF.

This clonotype was counted many times. The chain uses TRBV3-1 and TRBJ1-1; TRBD1 agrees at 7 bases. The J segment lost 5 bases and the V segment lost 2 bases, leaving 5 bases of the junction unmatched. Germline V lookup: CDR1 LGHDT, CDR2 YNNKEL (reference sequence). The CDR3 totals 14 residues. CDR3 nucleotide sequence: TGTGCCAGCAGCCAATCAGGGGGAAGGACTGAAGCTTTCTTT. Its protein is CASSQSGGRTEAFF. Full variable domain (rest looked up from reference TRBV3-1 and TRBJ1-1): DTAVSQTPKYLVTQMGNDKSIKCEQNLGHDTMYWYKQDSKKFLKIMFSYNNKELIINETVPNRFSPKSPDKAHLNLHINSLELGDSAVYFCASSQSGGRTEAFFGQGTRLTVV.

The table lists this clonotype with a few counts. The J gene is TRBJ2-7, the V gene TRBV7-9; 7 bases line up with TRBD1. The CDR3 runs to 14 residues. In germline, CDR1 is SEHNR, CDR2 FQNEAQ (reference sequence). With V trimmed by 3 bases and J by 3 bases, 5 bases remained unmatched. CDR3 protein: CASSFTTGNYEQYF. The CDR3 region has the DNA TGTGCCAGCAGCTTCACGACAGGGAACTACGAGCAGTACTTC.

The chain joins TRBV11-2 to TRBJ1-1; D is uncertain. V lost 0 bases to trimming and J lost 8 bases, with 10 bases between them. Germline V gives CDR1 SGHAT, CDR2 FQNNGV. The CDR3 extends over 13 amino acids. CDR3 DNA: TGTGCCAGCAGCTTAGATCTGGGAGCGGAAGCTTTCTTT. Encoded protein: CASSLDLGAEAFF.

This clonotype was seen only a few times. The rearrangement uses TRBV5-1 and TRBJ1-2, with TRBD1 matching 8 bases. The CDR3 consists of 13 residues. In germline, CDR1 is SGHRS, CDR2 YFSETQ. The ends lost 9 bases at V and 4 bases at J; junction bases unmatched: 8. CDR3 bases: TGCGCCACTAAGGACAGGGAGTCCTATGGCTACACCTTC. Protein sequence: CATKDRESYGYTF.

DNA for the CDR3: TGCAGCGTTGGTAGCCTAACGCAGGGTGAGCAGTTCTTC. It codes for CSVGSLTQGEQFF. The gene calls are TRBV29-1 and TRBJ2-1; the D gene is possibly TRBD1 (5 bases). The germline V gene encodes CDR1 SQVTM and CDR2 ANQGSEA. There are 13 residues in the CDR3. V lost 4 bases, J lost 9 bases, and 16 bases lay in between.

This clonotype showed up just a few times. This sequence joins TRBV27 and TRBJ1-3, with D possibly matching TRBD1 (6 bases). This CDR3 is built from 15 residues. V was shortened by 5 bases and J by 4 bases, with 15 bases between the two germline ends. CDR1 is MNHEY, CDR2 SMNVEV, per germline (reference sequence). The CDR3, as DNA: TGTGCCAGCAGTCCCCCGGGGGGGCTAGGAAACACCATATATTTT. It yields the protein CASSPPGGLGNTIYF.

V usage is TRBV11-2 and J usage is TRBJ1-2; 12 positions match TRBD1. Germline V CDR1 and CDR2: SGHAT, FQNNGV. This CDR3 region has 17 residues. V dropped 8 bases and J dropped 0; count of bases not matched to a gene: 10. In DNA form, the CDR3 reads TGTGCCAGCCGCGGGACAGGGGGCGCATCGACTAACTATGGCTACACCTTC. Amino acids: CASRGTGGASTNYGYTF. Supplemented by reference TRBV11-2 and TRBJ1-2, the full variable domain reads EAGVAQSPRYKIIEKRQSVAFWCNPISGHATLYWYQQILGQGPKLLIQFQNNGVVDDSQLPKDRFSAERLKGVDSTLKIQPAKLEDSAVYLCASRGTGGASTNYGYTFGSGTRLTVV.

The table lists this clonotype with a few counts. The chain links TRBV24-1 to TRBJ2-7, with D unclear. Per germline, CDR1 KGHDR and CDR2 SFDVKD. The CDR3 is 14 residues long. V lost 3 bases and J 1 base, leaving 9 bases between the germline ends. The CDR3 coding sequence is TGTGCCACCAGTGATCCGAACCAATCCTACGAGCAGTACTTC. It yields the protein CATSDPNQSYEQYF.

This clonotype occurred a few times. The chain couples TRBV14 to TRBJ1-2; D gene unclear. The V end was cut by 4 bases, the J end by 0 bases, with 15 bases between. The CDR3 has 16 residues. Germline V lookup: CDR1 SGHDN, CDR2 FVKESK. In nucleotides, the CDR3 is TGTGCCAGCAGCCTACTCAGGACGGCTTCTAACTATGGCTACACCTTC. Protein product: CASSLLRTASNYGYTF. Full variable domain (remainder filled in from reference TRBV14 and TRBJ1-2): EAGVTQFPSHSVIEKGQTVTLRCDPISGHDNLYWYRRVMGKEIKFLLHFVKESKQDESGMPNNRFLAERTGGTYSTLKVQPAELEDSGVYFCASSLLRTASNYGYTFGSGTRLTVV.

This clonotype was detected ten times or more. The chain is built from TRBV29-1 and TRBJ2-3; 8 bases fit TRBD2. This CDR3 contains 14 residues. Losses at the gene ends were 5 bases for V and 2 bases for J; bases not matched to a gene: 6. CDR1 SQVTM and CDR2 ANQGSEA come from the germline V gene. CDR3 region: CSVRLASHTDTQYF. DNA of the CDR3: TGCAGCGTTCGACTAGCGAGCCACACAGATACGCAGTATTTT.